This passage covers 30 T cell receptor beta chains from one sample sequenced in a study of liver allograft versus peripheral blood T cells. Study in general: Comparative analysis was performed on T cell receptor repertoires from transplanted livers and from recipients' peripheral blood.

TCRdb itself ran the reads through MiXCR, one entry per CDR3 protein. This sample has under 15,000 distinct CDR3 sequences, with 25% to 30% found just once. These receptors all come from a human patient who had a liver transplant. Some T cells may be provided by the graft donor.

By sample fraction, this clonotype is medium-sized (0.01 to 0.1%). This chain links TRBV6-1 with TRBJ2-7; 8 bases are a match to TRBD1. Germline CDR1 is MNHNS and CDR2 is SASEGT. Losses at the gene ends were 4 bases for V and 3 bases for J; bases not matched to a gene: 11. The CDR3 runs 16 residues. CDR3 residues: CASSAVGAGGIYEQYF. The CDR3 DNA follows: TGTGCCAGCAGTGCCGTGGGGGCAGGGGGCATCTACGAGCAGTACTTC.

The table lists this clonotype with many counts. This rearrangement joins TRBV6-5 to TRBJ1-2; D is ambiguous. Trimming stripped 4 bases from V and 0 bases from J, with 9 bases between. There are 14 residues in the CDR3. Germline lookup yields CDR1 MNHEY and CDR2 SVGAGI. CDR3 protein: CASSSGIANYGYTF. The CDR3 nucleotides read TGTGCCAGCAGTTCGGGGATAGCTAACTATGGCTACACCTTC.

Within the sample, this clonotype is medium-sized. This rearrangement joins TRBV6-5 to TRBJ1-1; TRBD1 agrees at 7 bases. Germline V lookup: CDR1 MNHEY, CDR2 SVGAGI. The CDR3 is made up of 17 amino acids. Losses at the gene ends were 2 bases for V and 0 bases for J; bases not matched to a gene: 9. CDR3: CASSYTTGSRVNTEAFF. The CDR3 bases are TGTGCCAGCAGTTACACGACAGGGTCGAGGGTGAACACTGAAGCTTTCTTT.

This clonotype occurred many times. The rearrangement joins TRBV6-1 to TRBJ2-5; weak D call: TRBD1 (7 bases). Trimming took off 1 base at V and 4 bases at J, with 16 bases between the two ends. The CDR3 is 16 amino acids. Germline V gene sequence: CDR1 MNHNS, CDR2 SASEGT. The CDR3 here is CASSEGQGGFGETQYF. In DNA form, the CDR3 reads TGTGCCAGCAGTGAAGGTCAGGGGGGCTTTGGAGAGACCCAGTACTTC.

This clonotype is judged medium-sized. This chain uses TRBV6-1 with TRBJ1-5; D may be TRBD1 (5 bases). Germline loops: CDR1 MNHNS, CDR2 SASEGT. V lost 11 bases and J 0 bases, leaving 14 bases between the germline ends. CDR3 length: 14 amino acids. CDR3 residues: CAVQPGDSNQPQHF. DNA of the CDR3: TGTGCCGTCCAACCGGGGGATAGCAATCAGCCCCAGCATTTT.

The sample holds a few counts of this clonotype. The genes are TRBV6-1 and TRBJ2-7, with no clear D. The CDR3 is 14 residues long. CDR1 and CDR2 from the germline V gene are MNHNS and SASEGT. Trimming removed 4 bases at V and 4 bases at J, with 14 bases between. The CDR3 nucleotides read TGTGCCAGCAGTGGGTGGGTGGCACCTTACGAGCAGTACTTC. This gives the protein CASSGWVAPYEQYF.

This clonotype is termed medium-sized (0.01 to 0.1%). V gene TRBV10-3 combines with J gene TRBJ1-2, with 8 bases fitting TRBD1. The CDR3 contains 15 residues. In germline, CDR1 is ENHRY, CDR2 SYGVKD. V lost 10 bases to trimming and J lost 0 bases; unmatched junction nucleotides: 10. CDR3 in DNA: TGTGCCACCTACACACAGGGGGGAACTAACTATGGCTACACCTTC. Translating gives CATYTQGGTNYGYTF.

This clonotype was picked up a small number of times. This rearrangement joins TRBV30 to TRBJ1-4, with 8 bases aligning to TRBD1. V trimming: 0 bases; J trimming: 6 bases; junction bases outside the gene matches: 6. The CDR3 totals 15 residues. Germline V gene data show CDR1 as GTSNPN and CDR2 as SVGIG (reference sequence). CDR3 residues: CAWSVLGQGDEKLFF. The CDR3 nucleotides are TGTGCCTGGAGTGTATTAGGACAGGGTGATGAAAAACTGTTTTTT.

Only a few counts were recorded for this clonotype. V is TRBV18 and J is TRBJ2-7; D possibly corresponds to TRBD2 (5 bases). CDR1 and CDR2 (germline): KGHSH, LQKENI. This CDR3 spans 13 amino acids. Between the trimmed V and J ends, which lost 3 bases and 4 bases, there was a span of 10 bases. CDR3 nucleotides: TGTGCCAGCTCACCCCCCGGGGATTACGAGCAGTACTTC. Its protein is CASSPPGDYEQYF. Filled out from reference TRBV18 and TRBJ2-7, the complete variable domain reads NAGVMQNPRHLVRRRGQEARLRCSPMKGHSHVYWYRQLPEEGLKFMVYLQKENIIDESGMPKERFSAEFPKEGPSILRIQQVVRGDSAAYFCASSPPGDYEQYFGPGTRLTVT.

The chain joins TRBV19 to TRBJ1-5; 7 bases match TRBD1. Trimming took 2 bases from V and 4 from J; bases not matched to a gene: 2. Germline V lookup: CDR1 LNHDA, CDR2 SQIVND (reference sequence). The CDR3 sequence is 14 residues long. The CDR3 protein is CASSIYRGNQPQHF. The CDR3 coding sequence is TGTGCCAGTAGTATATACAGGGGTAATCAGCCCCAGCATTTT.

In this sample, this clonotype is medium-sized. The chain has TRBV29-1 and TRBJ2-5, with 8 bases aligning to TRBD2. The ends lost 4 bases at V and 5 bases at J; junction bases unmatched: 12. Germline CDR1 is SQVTM and CDR2 is ANQGSEA. This CDR3 comprises 15 residues. CDR3 sequence (DNA): TGCAGCGTTGCCGGGGGGGCGGTTTCGGGGGAGACCCAGTACTTC. It translates to CSVAGGAVSGETQYF.

V gene TRBV5-6 combines with J gene TRBJ1-5; maybe TRBD1 (5 bases). Germline V gene sequence: CDR1 SGHDT, CDR2 YYEEEE. V was cut by 0 bases and J by 3 bases, with 7 bases left in between. The CDR3 totals 14 residues. In DNA, the CDR3 is TGTGCCAGCAGCTTGGGACAGCACAATCAGCCCCAGCATTTT. It codes for CASSLGQHNQPQHF.

This clonotype is classed as medium-sized. The chain's CDR3 is CASSGNRETDTQYF. CDR3 DNA: TGTGCCAGCAGTGGAAACAGGGAAACAGATACGCAGTATTTT. V gene TRBV6-1 combines with J gene TRBJ2-3; a possible D gene is TRBD1 (6 bases). The CDR3 sequence is 14 residues long. Trimming stripped 4 bases from V and 3 bases from J, with 11 bases between. In germline, CDR1 is MNHNS, CDR2 SASEGT.

The chain uses TRBV30 and TRBJ1-1; D ambiguous. Germline loops: CDR1 GTSNPN, CDR2 SVGIG (reference sequence). The CDR3 has 12 residues. V was cut by 1 base and J by 8 bases, with 11 bases left in between. This chain's CDR3 is CAWSGERLEAFF. In nucleotides, the CDR3 is TGTGCCTGGAGTGGAGAGAGATTAGAAGCTTTCTTT.

This chain links TRBV6-1 with TRBJ1-3; unclear D gene. This CDR3 has 14 residues. V was cut by 4 bases and J by 1 base, with 8 bases left in between. Germline assignment: CDR1 MNHNS and CDR2 SASEGT. CDR3 amino acids: CASSGPPSGNTIYF. As DNA, the CDR3 is TGTGCCAGCAGTGGACCGCCATCTGGAAACACCATATATTTT.

The table lists this clonotype with a few counts. The chain couples TRBV19 to TRBJ1-5; weak D call: TRBD1 (6 bases). Looked up from germline, CDR1 is LNHDA and CDR2 is SQIVND (reference sequence). The CDR3 is 13 residues long. V shed 10 bases and J shed 6 bases, with 16 bases lying between them. CDR3 DNA: TGTGCCACCCGGTCAGGGGAGGGTCAGCCCCAGCATTTT. It specifies CATRSGEGQPQHF.

This clonotype was seen a single time. This chain connects TRBV24-1 to TRBJ1-5; the D gene is possibly TRBD1 (6 bases). The CDR3 has 14 amino acids. Trimming took 7 bases from V and 1 from J, leaving 10 bases between them. Germline-derived CDR1 and CDR2 are KGHDR and SFDVKD. The DNA for the CDR3 is TGTGCCACCAGCCCAGGACAGAGCAATCAGCCCCAGCATTTT. Amino acid sequence: CATSPGQSNQPQHF.

By proportion, this clonotype is medium-sized (0.01 to 0.1%). V and J are TRBV6-5 and TRBJ2-2; possible D gene TRBD1, 6 bases. CDR3 length: 13 amino acids. Germline CDR1 MNHEY, CDR2 SVGAGI. V was pared by 7 bases and J by 4 bases, with 10 bases between. The CDR3 region has the DNA TGTGCCAGCAAAACAGGGAGCACCGGGGAGCTGTTTTTT. Translating gives CASKTGSTGELFF.

The gene calls are TRBV27 and TRBJ2-1; D might be TRBD1 (5 bases). CDR1 is MNHEY and CDR2 is SMNVEV in the germline V gene (reference sequence). There are 15 residues in the CDR3. The V gene lost 2 bases and the J gene lost 4 bases, with 12 bases spanning the gap. As DNA, the CDR3 is TGTGCCAGCAGTTTAGACGGACAAATATACAATGAGCAGTTCTTC. It codes for CASSLDGQIYNEQFF.

This clonotype counts as medium-sized. In nucleotides, the CDR3 is TGTGCCAGTAGTATAGATGGAGGAATCGGGCGGAATTCACCCCTCCACTTT. Its translation is CASSIDGGIGRNSPLHF. This sequence joins TRBV19 and TRBJ1-6; D uncertain. Germline V lookup: CDR1 LNHDA, CDR2 SQIVND (reference sequence). Trimming removed 0 bases from V and 7 bases from J, with 16 bases in between. This CDR3 has 17 residues.

The V call is TRBV6-6, the J call TRBJ1-5; D call uncertain. Germline V gives CDR1 MNHNY, CDR2 SVGAGI (reference sequence). V lost 7 bases, J lost 1 base, and 11 bases lay in between. CDR3 size: 14 residues. CDR3 nucleotide sequence: TGTGCCAGCATATCAGGACCGAGCAATCAGCCCCAGCATTTT. This gives the protein CASISGPSNQPQHF.

This clonotype is classed as medium-sized. The chain carries TRBV6-5 and TRBJ1-2, with a possible D match to TRBD1 (5 bases). The ends were cut back, 5 bases at V and 5 bases at J, with 15 bases in the middle. Germline V gene data show CDR1 as MNHEY and CDR2 as SVGAGI. The CDR3 runs to 14 residues. CDR3 in amino acids: CASSTPRDGYGYTF. The CDR3 nucleotides read TGTGCCAGCAGTACGCCGAGGGACGGATATGGCTACACCTTC.

This chain uses TRBV6-2 or TRBV6-3 with TRBJ2-1; 13 bases align to TRBD2. The CDR3 has 16 amino acids. CDR1 and CDR2 (germline): MNHEY, SVGEGT. Losses at the gene ends were 3 bases for V and 7 bases for J; bases not matched to a gene: 6. The CDR3 loop reads CASSYLLTSGGNEQFF. In nucleotides, the CDR3 is TGTGCCAGCAGTTATTTGTTGACTAGCGGGGGGAATGAGCAGTTCTTC.

By sample share, this clonotype is medium-sized. The V call is TRBV18, the J call TRBJ2-1; no clear D gene. V lost 3 bases, J lost 5 bases, and 11 bases lay in between. The germline CDR1 and CDR2 sequences are KGHSH and LQKENI. The CDR3 covers 14 residues. The CDR3 spells CASSPQEDDNEQFF. Written as DNA, the CDR3 is TGTGCCAGCTCACCGCAGGAAGACGACAATGAGCAGTTCTTC.

This rearrangement joins TRBV7-9 to TRBJ1-6, with D possibly matching TRBD1 (5 bases). V dropped 6 bases and J dropped 10 bases, with 19 bases sitting between them. This CDR3 has 15 residues. Germline CDR1 is SEHNR and CDR2 is FQNEAQ (reference sequence). This chain's CDR3 is CASSSALQGRSPLHF. CDR3 DNA sequence: TGTGCCAGCAGTTCGGCACTCCAGGGAAGGTCACCCCTCCACTTT.

This clonotype is medium-sized in the sample. The rearrangement joins TRBV6-5 to TRBJ2-6; D possibly corresponds to TRBD1 (5 bases). Germline V gene lookup returns CDR1 MNHEY and CDR2 SVGAGI. The CDR3 has 16 residues. V was trimmed by 0 bases and J by 1 base, leaving 7 bases between them. CDR3 residues: CASSYSPGSGANVLTF. The CDR3 DNA is TGTGCCAGCAGTTACTCGCCAGGGTCTGGGGCCAACGTCCTGACTTTC.

To note about this clonotype: This is likely an artifact of a read error, given a far larger clone one base away. The DNA of the CDR3 is TGTGCCAGCAATTCGGACAGGGCCATGAATGAGCAGTACTTC. Protein: CASNSDRAMNEQYF. The V gene is TRBV6-5, the J gene TRBJ2-7; 8 nucleotides align to TRBD1. V shed 7 bases and J 7 bases; nucleotides not matched to a gene: 12. The CDR3 runs to 14 residues. Germline V CDR1 and CDR2: MNHEY, SVGAGI.

This clonotype came up a few times. The V gene is TRBV20-1, the J gene TRBJ1-1, with TRBD1 matching over 7 bases. Germline-derived CDR1 and CDR2 are DFQATT and SNEGSKA (reference sequence). Trimming removed 4 bases from V and 1 base from J; junction bases left unmatched: 3. The CDR3 is 13 amino acids. CDR3 nucleotide sequence: TGCAGTGCTAAGGGGGCCCGGAACACTGAAGCTTTCTTT. This gives the protein CSAKGARNTEAFF.

With respect to this clonotype: A much larger clonotype is one base distant, so this may be a read error. This chain connects TRBV15 to TRBJ2-2; a weak D match, TRBD2 (5 bases). Germline V gene sequence: CDR1 LNHNV, CDR2 YYDKDF (reference sequence). The CDR3 is 12 residues long. The CDR3 bases are TGTGCCACCAGCAGTTACACCGGGGTGCTGTTTTTT. This gives the protein CATSSYTGVLFF.

This clonotype counts as medium-sized. The J gene is TRBJ1-1, the V gene TRBV6-6; no definite D call. V lost 0 bases, J lost 1 base, and 3 bases lay in between. CDR1 MNHNY and CDR2 SVGAGI come from the germline V gene (reference sequence). The CDR3 totals 13 residues. DNA for the CDR3: TGTGCCAGCAGTTACTCAGAGAACACTGAAGCTTTCTTT. This gives the protein CASSYSENTEAFF.